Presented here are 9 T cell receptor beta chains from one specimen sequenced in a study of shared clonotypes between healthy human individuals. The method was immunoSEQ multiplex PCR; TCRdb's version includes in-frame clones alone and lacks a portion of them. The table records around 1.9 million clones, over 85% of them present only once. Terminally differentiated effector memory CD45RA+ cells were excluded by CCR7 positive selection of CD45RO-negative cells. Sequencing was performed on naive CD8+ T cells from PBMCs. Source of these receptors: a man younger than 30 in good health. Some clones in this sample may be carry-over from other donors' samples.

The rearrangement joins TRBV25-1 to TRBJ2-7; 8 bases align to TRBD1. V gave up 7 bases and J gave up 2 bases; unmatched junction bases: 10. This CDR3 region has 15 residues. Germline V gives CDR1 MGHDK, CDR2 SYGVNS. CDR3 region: CASTGWAGGPYEQYF. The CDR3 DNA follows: TGTGCCAGCACCGGTTGGGCAGGGGGCCCCTACGAGCAGTACTTC.

The CDR3 is CASSLAIGGDSYEQYF. CDR3 bases: TGTGCCAGCAGCTTAGCCATCGGGGGGGACTCCTACGAGCAGTACTTC. The chain recombines TRBV7-9 with TRBJ2-7; 8 bases fit TRBD2. Unmatched junction bases numbered 4, after V lost 0 bases and J lost 0 bases. The CDR3 length is 16 residues. From germline, CDR1 is SEHNR and CDR2 FQNEAQ (reference sequence).

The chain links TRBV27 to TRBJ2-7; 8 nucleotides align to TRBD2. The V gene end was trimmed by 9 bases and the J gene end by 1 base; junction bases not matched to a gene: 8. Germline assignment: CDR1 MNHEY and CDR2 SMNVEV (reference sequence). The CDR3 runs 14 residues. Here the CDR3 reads CASQEVAGSYEQYF. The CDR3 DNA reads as TGTGCCAGTCAGGAGGTAGCGGGGTCCTACGAGCAGTACTTC.

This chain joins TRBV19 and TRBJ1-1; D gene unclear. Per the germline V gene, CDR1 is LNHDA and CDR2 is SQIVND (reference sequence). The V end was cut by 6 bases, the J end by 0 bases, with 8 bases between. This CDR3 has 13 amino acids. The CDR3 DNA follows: TGTGCCAGTAGGACAAGGATGAACACTGAAGCTTTCTTT. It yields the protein CASRTRMNTEAFF.

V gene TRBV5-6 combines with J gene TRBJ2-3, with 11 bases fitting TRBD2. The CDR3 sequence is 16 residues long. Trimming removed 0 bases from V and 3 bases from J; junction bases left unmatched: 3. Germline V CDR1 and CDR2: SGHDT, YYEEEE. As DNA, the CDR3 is TGTGCCAGCAGCTTGGTTAGCGGGAGGGGGACAGATACGCAGTATTTT. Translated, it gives CASSLVSGRGTDTQYF. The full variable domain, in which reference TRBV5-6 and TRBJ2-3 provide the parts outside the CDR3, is DAGVTQSPTHLIKTRGQQVTLRCSPKSGHDTVSWYQQALGQGPQFIFQYYEEEERQRGNFPDRFSGHQFPNYSSELNVNALLLGDSALYLCASSLVSGRGTDTQYFGPGTRLTVL.

The CDR3 is CASSLGSRGYNEQFF. The CDR3 DNA is TGCGCCAGCAGCTTGGGGTCGAGGGGTTACAATGAGCAGTTCTTC. The rearrangement links TRBV5-1 to TRBJ2-1; D could derive from TRBD1 or TRBD2 (5 bases each). Germline V gene lookup returns CDR1 SGHRS and CDR2 YFSETQ. Trimming pared 0 bases from V and 4 bases from J, leaving 11 bases between. The CDR3 has 15 residues.

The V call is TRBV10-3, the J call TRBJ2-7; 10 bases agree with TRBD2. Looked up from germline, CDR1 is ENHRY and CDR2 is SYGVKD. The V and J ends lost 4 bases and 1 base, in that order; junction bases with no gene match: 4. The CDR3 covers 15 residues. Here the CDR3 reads CAISGGTSVSYEQYF. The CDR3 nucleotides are TGTGCCATCAGTGGTGGGACTAGCGTTTCCTACGAGCAGTACTTC.

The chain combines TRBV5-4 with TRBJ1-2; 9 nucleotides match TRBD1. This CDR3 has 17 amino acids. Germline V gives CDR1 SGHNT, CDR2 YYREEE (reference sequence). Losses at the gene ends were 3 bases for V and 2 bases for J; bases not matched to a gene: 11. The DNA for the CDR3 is TGTGCCAGCAGCTATGGGCCCGCCGGGACAGGGAACTATGGCTACACCTTC. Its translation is CASSYGPAGTGNYGYTF.

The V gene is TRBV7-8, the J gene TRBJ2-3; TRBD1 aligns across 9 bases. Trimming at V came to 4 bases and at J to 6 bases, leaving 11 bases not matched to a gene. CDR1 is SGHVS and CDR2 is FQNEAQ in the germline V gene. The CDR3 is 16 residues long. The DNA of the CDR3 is TGTGCCAGCAGCTCAAGGACAGGGGTTATGGGGGATACGCAGTATTTT. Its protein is CASSSRTGVMGDTQYF.